This TCR beta chain was profiled in a study of early T cells in non-severe SARS-CoV-2 infection. The V gene end was trimmed by 5 bases and the J gene end by 7 bases; junction bases not matched to a gene: 7. In germline, CDR1 is SGHAT, CDR2 FQNNGV. The CDR3 totals 14 residues. Each CDR3 protein is one row after TCRdb ran MiXCR on the 5' RACE reads. Here the sample spans 50,000 or so distinct CDR3 sequences, 15% being singletons. This sequence was found in an adult who was a healthcare worker with PCR-confirmed SARS-CoV-2 infection or an uninfected control (not recorded which). The chain uses TRBV11-2 and TRBJ1-2; 10 nucleotides match TRBD1. The material sequenced was whole blood, taken at baseline. CDR3 residues: CASSPGQGDAGYTF. The CDR3 DNA reads as TGTGCCAGCAGCCCTGGACAGGGGGATGCTGGCTACACCTTC.